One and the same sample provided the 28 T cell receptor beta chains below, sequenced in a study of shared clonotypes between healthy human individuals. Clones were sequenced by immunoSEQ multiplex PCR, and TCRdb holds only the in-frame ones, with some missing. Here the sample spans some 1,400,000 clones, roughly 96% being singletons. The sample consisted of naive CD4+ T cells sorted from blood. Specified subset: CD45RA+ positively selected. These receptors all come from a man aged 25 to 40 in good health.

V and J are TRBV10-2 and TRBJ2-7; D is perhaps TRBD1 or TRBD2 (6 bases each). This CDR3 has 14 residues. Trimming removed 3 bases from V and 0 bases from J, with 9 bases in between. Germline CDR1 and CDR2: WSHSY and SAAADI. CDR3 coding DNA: TGCGCCAGCAGTGACTGGGGGGCCTCCTACGAGCAGTACTTC. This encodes CASSDWGASYEQYF.

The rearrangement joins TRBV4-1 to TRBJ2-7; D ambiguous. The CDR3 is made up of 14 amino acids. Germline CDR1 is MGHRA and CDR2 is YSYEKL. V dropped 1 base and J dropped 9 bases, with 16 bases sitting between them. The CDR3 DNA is TGCGCCAGCAGCCAAGCTTGGACCACGGGCGTGCAGTACTTC. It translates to CASSQAWTTGVQYF.

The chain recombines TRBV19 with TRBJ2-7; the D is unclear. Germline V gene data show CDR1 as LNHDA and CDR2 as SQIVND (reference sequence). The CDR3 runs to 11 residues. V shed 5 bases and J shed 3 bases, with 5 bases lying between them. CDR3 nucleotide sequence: TGTGCCAGTAGTGACCTCTACGAGCAGTACTTC. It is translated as CASSDLYEQYF.

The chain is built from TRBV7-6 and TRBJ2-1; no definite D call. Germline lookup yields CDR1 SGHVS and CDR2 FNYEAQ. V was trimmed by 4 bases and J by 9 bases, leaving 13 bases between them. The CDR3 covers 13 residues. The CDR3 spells CASSSRPAGEQFF. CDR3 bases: TGTGCCAGCAGCTCGCGACCCGCCGGTGAGCAGTTCTTC.

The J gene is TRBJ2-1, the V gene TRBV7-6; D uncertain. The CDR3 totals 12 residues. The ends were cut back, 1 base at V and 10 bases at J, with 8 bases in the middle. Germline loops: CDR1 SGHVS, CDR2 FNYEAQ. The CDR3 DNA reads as TGTGCCAGCAGCTTAGTTCGTCGGGAGCAGTTCTTC. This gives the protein CASSLVRREQFF.

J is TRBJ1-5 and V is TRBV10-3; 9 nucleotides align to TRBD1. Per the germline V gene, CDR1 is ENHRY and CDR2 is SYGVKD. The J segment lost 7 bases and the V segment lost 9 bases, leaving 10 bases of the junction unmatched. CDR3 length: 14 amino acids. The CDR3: CAISTGGGRQPQHF. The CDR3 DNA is TGTGCCATATCCACAGGGGGCGGTAGGCAGCCCCAGCATTTT.

The CDR3 sequence: CASSSSLLGSYEQYF. In DNA, the CDR3 is TGCGCCAGCAGCTCTTCCCTCCTAGGCTCCTACGAGCAGTACTTC. The chain has TRBV5-1 and TRBJ2-7; D remains ambiguous. V lost 3 bases, J lost 0 bases, and 13 bases lay in between. This CDR3 comprises 15 residues. Germline V gene data show CDR1 as SGHRS and CDR2 as YFSETQ.

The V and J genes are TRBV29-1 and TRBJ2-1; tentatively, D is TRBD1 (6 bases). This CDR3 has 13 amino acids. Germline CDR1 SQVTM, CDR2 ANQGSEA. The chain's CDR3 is CRATQGSYNEQFF. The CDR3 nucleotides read TGCAGAGCAACTCAGGGGAGCTACAATGAGCAGTTCTTC.

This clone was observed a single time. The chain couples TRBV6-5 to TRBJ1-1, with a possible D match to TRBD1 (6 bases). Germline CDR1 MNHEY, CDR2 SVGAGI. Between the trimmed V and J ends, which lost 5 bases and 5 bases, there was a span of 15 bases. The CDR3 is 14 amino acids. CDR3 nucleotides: TGTGCCAGCAGTCTCGACAGGATCCTGACTGAAGCTTTCTTT. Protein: CASSLDRILTEAFF.

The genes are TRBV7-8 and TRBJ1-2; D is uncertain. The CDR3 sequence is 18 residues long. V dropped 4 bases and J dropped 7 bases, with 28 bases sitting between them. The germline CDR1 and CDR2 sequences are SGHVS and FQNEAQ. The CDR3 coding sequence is TGTGCCAGCAGCTCCACGGCCCAGCCGGGCCTACTATTCAGTGGCTACACCTTC. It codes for CASSSTAQPGLLFSGYTF.

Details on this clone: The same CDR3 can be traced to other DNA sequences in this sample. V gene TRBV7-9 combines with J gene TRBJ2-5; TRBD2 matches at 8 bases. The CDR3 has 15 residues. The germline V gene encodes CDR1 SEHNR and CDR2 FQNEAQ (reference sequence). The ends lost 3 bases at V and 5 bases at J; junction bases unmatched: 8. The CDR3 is CASSLLAGGRETQYF. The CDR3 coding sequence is TGTGCCAGCAGCTTGTTGGCGGGGGGTCGGGAGACCCAGTACTTC.

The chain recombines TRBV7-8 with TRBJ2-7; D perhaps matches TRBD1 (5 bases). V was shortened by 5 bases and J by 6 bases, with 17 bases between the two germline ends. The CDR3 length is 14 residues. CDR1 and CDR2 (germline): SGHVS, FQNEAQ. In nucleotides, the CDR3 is TGTGCCAGCAGCCACCTTGTGACCCAGGGCGAGCAGTACTTC. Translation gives CASSHLVTQGEQYF.

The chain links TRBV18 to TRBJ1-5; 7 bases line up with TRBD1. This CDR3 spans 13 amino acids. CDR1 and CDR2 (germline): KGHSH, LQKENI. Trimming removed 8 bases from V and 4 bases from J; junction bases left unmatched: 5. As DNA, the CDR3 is TGTGCCAGCCGGGGACAGCCGAATCAGCCCCAGCATTTT. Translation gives CASRGQPNQPQHF.

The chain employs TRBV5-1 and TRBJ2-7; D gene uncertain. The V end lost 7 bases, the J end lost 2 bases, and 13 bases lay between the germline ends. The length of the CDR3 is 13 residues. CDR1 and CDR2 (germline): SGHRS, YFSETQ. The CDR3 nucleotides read TGCGCCAGCTACGATGGTACGACCTACGAGCAGTACTTC. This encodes CASYDGTTYEQYF.

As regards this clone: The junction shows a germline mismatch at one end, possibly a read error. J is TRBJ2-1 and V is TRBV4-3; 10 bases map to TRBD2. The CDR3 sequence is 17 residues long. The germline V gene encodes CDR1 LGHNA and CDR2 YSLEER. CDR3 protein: CASSQGFGLAVYSEQFF. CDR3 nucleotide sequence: TGCGCCAGCAGCCAAGGCTTTGGACTAGCGGTTTACAGTGAGCAGTTCTTC.

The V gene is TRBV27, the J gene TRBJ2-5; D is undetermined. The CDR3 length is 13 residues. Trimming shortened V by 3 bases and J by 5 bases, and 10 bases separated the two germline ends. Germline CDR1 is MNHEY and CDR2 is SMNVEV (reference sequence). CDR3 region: CASSFRAGETQYF. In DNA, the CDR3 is TGTGCCAGCAGTTTTCGGGCTGGGGAGACCCAGTACTTC.

CDR3: CASRRTESSGNTIYF. The CDR3 DNA reads TGTGCCAGCAGACGGACAGAATCCTCTGGAAACACCATATATTTT. The chain recombines TRBV6-1 with TRBJ1-3, with D perhaps TRBD1 (6 bases). Germline CDR1 is MNHNS and CDR2 is SASEGT. CDR3 length equals 15 residues. Trimming removed 6 bases at V and 0 bases at J, with 12 bases between.

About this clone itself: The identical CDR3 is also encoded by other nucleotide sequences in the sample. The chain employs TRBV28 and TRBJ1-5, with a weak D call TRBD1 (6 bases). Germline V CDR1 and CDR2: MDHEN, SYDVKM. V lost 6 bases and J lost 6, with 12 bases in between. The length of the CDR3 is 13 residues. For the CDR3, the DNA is TGTGCCAGCAGCTTTGGGGGGCGTCAGCCCCAGCATTTT. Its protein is CASSFGGRQPQHF.

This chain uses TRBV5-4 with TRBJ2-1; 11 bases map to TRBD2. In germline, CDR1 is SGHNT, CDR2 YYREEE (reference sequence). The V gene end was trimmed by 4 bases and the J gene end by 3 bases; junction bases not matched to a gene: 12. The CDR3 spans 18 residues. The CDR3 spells CASSAGLAGAGGYNEQFF. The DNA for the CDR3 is TGTGCCAGCAGCGCCGGACTAGCGGGCGCGGGGGGCTACAATGAGCAGTTCTTC.

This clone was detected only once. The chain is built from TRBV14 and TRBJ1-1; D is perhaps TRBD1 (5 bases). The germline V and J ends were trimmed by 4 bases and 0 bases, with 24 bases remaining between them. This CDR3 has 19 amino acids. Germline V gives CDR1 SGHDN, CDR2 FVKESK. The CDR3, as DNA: TGTGCCAGCAGCCCGGTCTTCGGTGGCACAGGTGAAATGAACACTGAAGCTTTCTTT. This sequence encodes CASSPVFGGTGEMNTEAFF.

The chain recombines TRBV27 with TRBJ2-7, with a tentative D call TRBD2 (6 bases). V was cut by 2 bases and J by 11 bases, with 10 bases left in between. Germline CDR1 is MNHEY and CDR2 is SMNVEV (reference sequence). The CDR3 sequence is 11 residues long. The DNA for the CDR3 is TGTGCCAGCAGTTTAGGGGGGAGTAAGTACTTC. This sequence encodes CASSLGGSKYF.

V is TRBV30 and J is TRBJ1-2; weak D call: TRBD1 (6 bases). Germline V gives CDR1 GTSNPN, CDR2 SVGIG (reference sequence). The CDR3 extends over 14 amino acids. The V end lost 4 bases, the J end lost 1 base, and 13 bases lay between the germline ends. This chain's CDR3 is CAWIPGHLNYGYTF. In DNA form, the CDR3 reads TGTGCCTGGATTCCGGGACACCTTAACTATGGCTACACCTTC.

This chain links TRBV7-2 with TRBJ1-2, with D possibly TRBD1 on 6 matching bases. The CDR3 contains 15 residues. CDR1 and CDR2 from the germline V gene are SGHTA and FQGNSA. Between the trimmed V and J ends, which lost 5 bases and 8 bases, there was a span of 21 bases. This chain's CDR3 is CASSASGGHRSGYTF. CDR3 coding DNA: TGTGCCAGCAGCGCTAGCGGGGGACATCGGTCCGGCTACACCTTC. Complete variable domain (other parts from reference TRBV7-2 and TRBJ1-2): GAGVSQSPSNKVTEKGKDVELRCDPISGHTALYWYRQSLGQGLEFLIYFQGNSAPDKSGLPSDRFSAERTGGSVSTLTIQRTQQEDSAVYLCASSASGGHRSGYTFGSGTRLTVV.

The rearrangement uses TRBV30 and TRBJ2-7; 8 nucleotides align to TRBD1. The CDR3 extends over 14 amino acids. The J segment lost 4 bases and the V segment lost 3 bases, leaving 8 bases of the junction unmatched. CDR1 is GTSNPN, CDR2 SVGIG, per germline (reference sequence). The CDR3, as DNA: TGTGCCTGGAGGAGGAGGACAGGGATTTACGAGCAGTACTTC. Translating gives CAWRRRTGIYEQYF.

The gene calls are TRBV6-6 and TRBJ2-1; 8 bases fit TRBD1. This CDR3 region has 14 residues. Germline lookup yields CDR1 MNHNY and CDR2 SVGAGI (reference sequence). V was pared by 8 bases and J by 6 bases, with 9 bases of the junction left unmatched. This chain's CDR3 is CASGSRGLTNEQFF. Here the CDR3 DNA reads TGTGCCAGCGGGTCCAGGGGGCTAACCAATGAGCAGTTCTTC.

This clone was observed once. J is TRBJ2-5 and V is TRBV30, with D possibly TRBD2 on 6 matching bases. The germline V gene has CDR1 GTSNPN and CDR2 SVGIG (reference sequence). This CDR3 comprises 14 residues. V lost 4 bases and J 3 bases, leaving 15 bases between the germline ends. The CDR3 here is CAWTQLGLEETQYF. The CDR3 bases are TGTGCCTGGACCCAGTTGGGACTCGAAGAGACCCAGTACTTC.

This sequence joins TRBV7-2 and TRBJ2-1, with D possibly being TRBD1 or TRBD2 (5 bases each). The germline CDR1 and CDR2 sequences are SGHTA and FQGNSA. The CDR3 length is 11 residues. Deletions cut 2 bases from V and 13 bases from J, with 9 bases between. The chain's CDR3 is CASSLNGAQFF. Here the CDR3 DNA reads TGTGCCAGCAGCTTAAACGGGGCACAGTTCTTC.

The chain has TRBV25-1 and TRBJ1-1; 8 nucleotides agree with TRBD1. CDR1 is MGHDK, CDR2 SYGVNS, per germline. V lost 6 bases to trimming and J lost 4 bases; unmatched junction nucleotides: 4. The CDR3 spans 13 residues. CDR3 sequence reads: CASRGQVPTEAFF. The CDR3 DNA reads TGTGCCAGCAGGGGACAGGTTCCCACTGAAGCTTTCTTT.